These 27 T cell receptor beta chains were all obtained from the same sample, sequenced in a study of CD8+ T cells in alopecia areata. cDNA reverse transcribed from extracted RNA served as the sequencing template. This table comes from immunoSEQ multiplex PCR, and its TCRdb copy is limited to in-frame clones, with some not included. The sample has 100,000 to 150,000 clones; roughly 57% are singletons. The treatment was: oral pan-JAK inhibitor, 5-10 mg twice daily. The sample consisted of CD4+ T cells sorted from blood, taken at week 4, from a patient treated with tofacitinib. These receptors all come from a human donor with alopecia areata.

The genes are TRBV6-6 and TRBJ2-4, with 10 bases that match TRBD1. Germline CDR1 is MNHNY and CDR2 is SVGAGI (reference sequence). This CDR3 spans 15 amino acids. The J segment lost 7 bases and the V segment lost 5 bases, leaving 8 bases of the junction unmatched. The CDR3 region has the DNA TGTGCCAGCAGTCCTACCGGGACAGGGGTCAACATTCAGTACTTC. The encoded protein is CASSPTGTGVNIQYF.

The sample holds a few counts of this clone. The chain uses TRBV2 and TRBJ2-5, with D maybe TRBD2 (5 bases). Germline-derived CDR1 and CDR2 are SNHLY and FYNNEI. CDR3 size: 13 residues. V gave up 8 bases and J gave up 2 bases, with 12 bases separating them. CDR3 residues: CASGKDLQETQYF. The CDR3 DNA sequence: TGTGCCAGCGGCAAGGACTTACAAGAGACCCAGTACTTC.

The sample holds a few counts of this clone. The chain couples TRBV27 to TRBJ1-6; unclear D gene. Germline CDR1 and CDR2: MNHEY and SMNVEV (reference sequence). This CDR3 contains 14 residues. V lost 0 bases and J lost 4, with 4 bases in between. The CDR3 bases are TGTGCCAGCAGTTTATCGCCTTATAATTCACCCCTCCACTTT. This translates into CASSLSPYNSPLHF.

This rearrangement joins TRBV29-1 to TRBJ2-7; D gene unclear. Trimming stripped 0 bases from V and 2 bases from J, with 5 bases between. Germline CDR1 SQVTM, CDR2 ANQGSEA. This CDR3 region has 12 residues. CDR3 protein: CSVEDGTYEQYF. In DNA form, the CDR3 reads TGCAGCGTTGAAGACGGTACCTACGAGCAGTACTTC.

V and J are TRBV19 and TRBJ1-2; no clear D. The CDR3 extends over 14 amino acids. V was shortened by 7 bases and J by 5 bases, with 17 bases between the two germline ends. Germline CDR1 and CDR2: LNHDA and SQIVND (reference sequence). Written as DNA, the CDR3 is TGTGCCAGTACCCCAAGGAGGGAAGGGTATGGCTACACCTTC. Its translation is CASTPRREGYGYTF. The full variable domain, rest sourced from reference TRBV19 and TRBJ1-2, is DGGITQSPKYLFRKEGQNVTLSCEQNLNHDAMYWYRQDPGQGLRLIYYSQIVNDFQKGDIAEGYSVSREKKESFPLTVTSAQKNPTAFYLCASTPRREGYGYTFGSGTRLTVV.

V usage is TRBV30 and J usage is TRBJ1-1; D unresolved. The CDR3 is 14 residues long. CDR1 and CDR2 (germline): GTSNPN, SVGIG (reference sequence). Trimming shortened V by 0 bases and J by 6 bases, and 14 bases separated the two germline ends. CDR3 coding DNA: TGTGCCTGGAGTGTACCAGTTTATGACCCTGAAGCTTTCTTT. Translated, it gives CAWSVPVYDPEAFF. Using reference TRBV30 and TRBJ1-1 for the parts outside the CDR3, the full variable domain is SQTIHQWPATLVQPVGSPLSLECTVEGTSNPNLYWYRQAAGRGLQLLFYSVGIGQISSEVPQNLSASRPQDRQFILSSKKLLLSDSGFYLCAWSVPVYDPEAFFGQGTRLTVV.

This clone has just a few counts. V usage is TRBV27 and J usage is TRBJ1-2, with a possible D match to TRBD1 (5 bases). CDR3 length: 13 amino acids. The V and J ends lost 4 bases and 0 bases respectively, with 6 bases between them. Germline CDR1 MNHEY, CDR2 SMNVEV (reference sequence). This chain's CDR3 is CASSSTANYGYTF. CDR3 DNA: TGTGCCAGCAGTTCGACAGCTAACTATGGCTACACCTTC.

The chain has TRBV7-9 and TRBJ2-3, with 8 bases fitting TRBD1. CDR1 is SEHNR and CDR2 is FQNEAQ in the germline V gene (reference sequence). Germline trimming cut 5 bases from V and 4 bases from J; bases unmatched to any gene: 5. This CDR3 has 14 amino acids. Here the CDR3 DNA reads TGTGCCAGCAGCACAGGACAGGGTGCAGATACGCAGTATTTT. Its protein product is CASSTGQGADTQYF.

V gene TRBV2 combines with J gene TRBJ1-2, with TRBD1 as a possible D gene (6 bases). CDR1 SNHLY and CDR2 FYNNEI come from the germline V gene. The CDR3 totals 12 residues. V dropped 4 bases and J dropped 7 bases, with 10 bases sitting between them. CDR3 sequence: CASSATRGGYTF. DNA of the CDR3: TGTGCCAGCAGTGCTACCAGGGGTGGCTACACCTTC.

This clone has a handful of counts. The V and J genes are TRBV29-1 and TRBJ1-1; D remains ambiguous. V lost 2 bases and J lost 4, with 8 bases in between. The germline V gene encodes CDR1 SQVTM and CDR2 ANQGSEA. This CDR3 is 12 amino acids long. CDR3: CSVELTATEAFF. The CDR3 coding sequence is TGCAGCGTTGAATTAACGGCCACTGAAGCTTTCTTT.

A few counts support this clone. The chain recombines TRBV21-1 with TRBJ1-5; TRBD1 was called by the table and not checked on the DNA. TRBV21-1 is assigned pseudogene status. The CDR3 length is 17 residues. The CDR3: CASSKVGKQGSCQPQHF. For the CDR3, the DNA is TGTGCCAGCAGCAAAGTCGGGAAACAGGGTTCTTGTCAGCCCCAGCATTTT.

The chain links TRBV4-3 to TRBJ2-5, with no clear D. The CDR3 sequence is 15 residues long. The germline V and J ends were trimmed by 1 base and 1 base, with 10 bases remaining between them. The V gene's germline CDR1 is LGHNA and CDR2 YSLEER. CDR3 nucleotides: TGCGCCAGCAGCCAAGGGCGGCACTCCCAAGAGACCCAGTACTTC. Encoded protein: CASSQGRHSQETQYF.

The chain uses TRBV15 and TRBJ1-5, with D hard to call. This CDR3 is built from 13 residues. Germline CDR1 is LNHNV and CDR2 is YYDKDF (reference sequence). The ends were cut back, 0 bases at V and 3 bases at J, with 3 bases in the middle. CDR3 residues: CATSRDINQPQHF. The CDR3 region has the DNA TGTGCCACCAGCAGAGACATCAATCAGCCCCAGCATTTT.

The V call is TRBV7-9, the J call TRBJ1-3; 7 bases are shared with TRBD1. Germline V gene data show CDR1 as SEHNR and CDR2 as FQNEAQ (reference sequence). V dropped 4 bases and J dropped 1; count of bases not matched to a gene: 1. CDR3 length equals 14 residues. The CDR3 loop is CASSSTGSGNTIYF. Here the CDR3 DNA reads TGTGCCAGCAGCTCGACAGGGTCTGGAAACACCATATATTTT.

This CDR3 reads CASSRDETNTEAFF. CDR3 DNA sequence: TGTGCCAGCAGTAGGGACGAAACGAACACTGAAGCTTTCTTT. The chain links TRBV28 to TRBJ1-1, with D perhaps matching TRBD1 (5 bases). V lost 5 bases, J lost 1 base, and 11 bases lay in between. This CDR3 spans 14 amino acids. The V gene's germline CDR1 is MDHEN and CDR2 SYDVKM.

CDR3 loop: CASRPDTFMNTEAFF. CDR3 DNA: TGTGCCAGCAGACCTGACACCTTCATGAACACTGAAGCTTTCTTT. V usage is TRBV28 and J usage is TRBJ1-1; D call uncertain. Per germline, CDR1 MDHEN and CDR2 SYDVKM. Trimming took off 6 bases at V and 0 bases at J, with 14 bases between the two ends. The CDR3 length is 15 residues. Supplemented by reference TRBV28 and TRBJ1-1, the full variable domain reads DVKVTQSSRYLVKRTGEKVFLECVQDMDHENMFWYRQDPGLGLRLIYFSYDVKMKEKGDIPEGYSVSREKKERFSLILESASTNQTSMYLCASRPDTFMNTEAFFGQGTRLTVV.

This rearrangement joins TRBV19 to TRBJ1-5; TRBD1 matches at 10 bases. The germline CDR1 and CDR2 sequences are LNHDA and SQIVND (reference sequence). V dropped 5 bases and J dropped 4; count of bases not matched to a gene: 2. The CDR3 has 14 residues. For the CDR3, the DNA is TGTGCCAGTAGTGCGGGACAGGGGAATCAGCCCCAGCATTTT. Residues: CASSAGQGNQPQHF. The variable domain in full, with the rest retrieved from reference TRBV19 and TRBJ1-5, is DGGITQSPKYLFRKEGQNVTLSCEQNLNHDAMYWYRQDPGQGLRLIYYSQIVNDFQKGDIAEGYSVSREKKESFPLTVTSAQKNPTAFYLCASSAGQGNQPQHFGDGTRLSIL.

The chain joins TRBV30 to TRBJ2-7, with 11 nucleotides matching TRBD2. The CDR3 runs to 14 residues. The germline V gene encodes CDR1 GTSNPN and CDR2 SVGIG (reference sequence). V shed 4 bases, J shed 2 bases, and the junction held 4 bases outside the gene matches. The DNA of the CDR3 is TGTGCCTGGAAAGGGACTAGCGGAACCTACGAGCAGTACTTC. This sequence encodes CAWKGTSGTYEQYF. The full variable domain, its missing parts supplied by reference TRBV30 and TRBJ2-7, is SQTIHQWPATLVQPVGSPLSLECTVEGTSNPNLYWYRQAAGRGLQLLFYSVGIGQISSEVPQNLSASRPQDRQFILSSKKLLLSDSGFYLCAWKGTSGTYEQYFGPGTRLTVT.

The chain joins TRBV7-9 to TRBJ2-2; D perhaps matches TRBD2 (6 bases). Trimming shortened V by 1 base and J by 4 bases, and 13 bases separated the two germline ends. The CDR3 length is 16 residues. Germline V CDR1 and CDR2: SEHNR, FQNEAQ (reference sequence). In nucleotides, the CDR3 is TGTGCCAGCAGCTTAGTTTTCCTAGCGACCACCGGGGAGCTGTTTTTT. Its protein product is CASSLVFLATTGELFF.

The chain carries TRBV5-1 and TRBJ1-2; D may be TRBD1 (6 bases). Germline V gene sequence: CDR1 SGHRS, CDR2 YFSETQ. CDR3 length: 18 amino acids. The germline V and J ends were trimmed by 4 bases and 6 bases, with 28 bases remaining between them. CDR3 nucleotide sequence: TGCGCCAGCAGCCGCTACTTGACAGGAGTACCAAATAGCGATGGCTACACCTTC. This codes for CASSRYLTGVPNSDGYTF. Complete variable domain (other parts from reference TRBV5-1 and TRBJ1-2): KAGVTQTPRYLIKTRGQQVTLSCSPISGHRSVSWYQQTPGQGLQFLFEYFSETQRNKGNFPGRFSGRQFSNSRSEMNVSTLELGDSALYLCASSRYLTGVPNSDGYTFGSGTRLTVV.

This clone showed up just a few times. This chain links TRBV6-5 with TRBJ2-3; TRBD2 matches at 11 bases. CDR3 length equals 12 residues. The junction had 2 bases not matched to a gene; V was cut back by 5 bases and J by 10 bases. Germline CDR1 MNHEY, CDR2 SVGAGI. The CDR3 is CASSVAGGPQYF. CDR3 coding DNA: TGTGCCAGCAGTGTAGCGGGAGGGCCGCAGTATTTT.

The chain carries TRBV5-1 and TRBJ2-7; D unclear. The CDR3 length is 14 residues. CDR1 and CDR2 (germline): SGHRS, YFSETQ. Trimming pared 0 bases from V and 2 bases from J, leaving 9 bases between. CDR3 residues: CASSLVSVTYEQYF. CDR3 bases: TGCGCCAGCAGCTTGGTTTCAGTTACCTACGAGCAGTACTTC.

This chain links TRBV5-1 with TRBJ2-7, with D possibly TRBD1 on 6 matching bases. Trimming shortened V by 0 bases and J by 0 bases, and 10 bases separated the two germline ends. This CDR3 is built from 15 residues. The V gene's germline CDR1 is SGHRS and CDR2 YFSETQ. The CDR3 loop reads CASSLATGTSYEQYF. CDR3 in DNA: TGCGCCAGCAGCTTGGCCACAGGGACCTCCTACGAGCAGTACTTC.

V gene TRBV30 combines with J gene TRBJ1-1; D gene uncertain. Germline V lookup: CDR1 GTSNPN, CDR2 SVGIG (reference sequence). The CDR3 is 13 residues long. V was shortened by 5 bases and J by 4 bases, with 14 bases between the two germline ends. The CDR3 protein is CAWAPGRATEAFF. In DNA form, the CDR3 reads TGTGCCTGGGCCCCGGGCAGAGCCACTGAAGCTTTCTTT. Complete variable domain (other parts from reference TRBV30 and TRBJ1-1): SQTIHQWPATLVQPVGSPLSLECTVEGTSNPNLYWYRQAAGRGLQLLFYSVGIGQISSEVPQNLSASRPQDRQFILSSKKLLLSDSGFYLCAWAPGRATEAFFGQGTRLTVV.

This chain links TRBV29-1 with TRBJ2-2; D is undetermined. CDR1 and CDR2 (germline): SQVTM, ANQGSEA. This CDR3 contains 14 residues. The V end was cut by 1 base, the J end by 0 bases, with 6 bases between. The CDR3 coding sequence is TGCAGCGTTGAAGGCAGCTCGAACACCGGGGAGCTGTTTTTT. Translation gives CSVEGSSNTGELFF.

This clone occurred a few times. The chain recombines TRBV27 with TRBJ2-6; D gene unclear. V shed 6 bases and J shed 2 bases, with 11 bases lying between them. CDR1 and CDR2 (germline): MNHEY, SMNVEV (reference sequence). This CDR3 spans 15 amino acids. As DNA, the CDR3 is TGTGCCAGCAGACGATTGGGCACTGGGGCCAACGTCCTGACTTTC. This translates into CASRRLGTGANVLTF.

The CDR3 sequence is CASSLSEGFLGYTF. DNA of the CDR3: TGTGCCAGCAGCTTAAGTGAGGGGTTCTTGGGCTACACCTTC. The gene calls are TRBV7-9 and TRBJ1-2, with a tentative D call TRBD1 (5 bases). CDR1 is SEHNR, CDR2 FQNEAQ, per germline (reference sequence). V was shortened by 2 bases and J by 8 bases, with 15 bases between the two germline ends. The CDR3 is 14 amino acids.